The T cell receptor beta chain under discussion was sequenced for a study of CD8+ T cells in alopecia areata. Study-wide context: Oral tofacitinib, 5 to 10 mg twice daily, was given in an open-label trial. Regarding the study as a whole: Affected lesional scalp, above all in alopecia totalis/universalis, was more clonal than normal scalp.

Researchers picked out CD4+ and CD8+ T cells from PBMCs by sorting. Sequencing used cDNA as its template, made by extracting RNA and reverse transcribing it. Sequencing used immunoSEQ multiplex PCR; TCRdb keeps in-frame clones, though not all of them. The sample records around 65,000 clones, about half being singletons. The CDR3 runs 13 residues. CDR1 and CDR2 from the germline V gene are MNHEY and SVGAGI. The ends lost 6 bases at V and 5 bases at J; junction bases unmatched: 6. Comments on this clone: Its cognate antigen is unknown.

The source material was CD8+ T cells sorted from blood, sampled at week 0. V is TRBV6-5 and J is TRBJ2-7; 8 bases map to TRBD2. The sequence was collected from a human donor with alopecia areata. The DNA of the CDR3 is TGTGCCAGCAGCCCCGGGGGGGTCCACGAGCAGTACTTC. Its protein product is CASSPGGVHEQYF.